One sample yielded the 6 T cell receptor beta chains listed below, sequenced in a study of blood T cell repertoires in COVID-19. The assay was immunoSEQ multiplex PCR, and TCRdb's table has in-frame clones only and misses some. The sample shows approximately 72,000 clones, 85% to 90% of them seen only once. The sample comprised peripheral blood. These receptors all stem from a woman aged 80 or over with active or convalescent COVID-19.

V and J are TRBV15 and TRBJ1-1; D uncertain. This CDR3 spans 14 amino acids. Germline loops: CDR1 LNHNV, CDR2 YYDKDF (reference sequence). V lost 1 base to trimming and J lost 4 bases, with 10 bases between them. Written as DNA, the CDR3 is TGTGCCACCAGCAGAGTCTTGGGGAGCACTGAAGCTTTCTTT. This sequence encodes CATSRVLGSTEAFF.

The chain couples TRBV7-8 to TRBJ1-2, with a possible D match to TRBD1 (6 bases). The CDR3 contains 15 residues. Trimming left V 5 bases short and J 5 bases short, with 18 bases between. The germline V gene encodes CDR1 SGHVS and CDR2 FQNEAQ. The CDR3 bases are TGTGCCAGCAGCCCCCGGGGGGCCATTTGGTATGGCTACACCTTC. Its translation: CASSPRGAIWYGYTF.

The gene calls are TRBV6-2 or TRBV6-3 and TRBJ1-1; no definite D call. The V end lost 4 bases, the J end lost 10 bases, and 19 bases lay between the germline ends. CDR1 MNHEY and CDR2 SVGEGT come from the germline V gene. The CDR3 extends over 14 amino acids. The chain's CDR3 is CASSSRHPQLIAFF. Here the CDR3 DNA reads TGTGCCAGCAGTTCCCGCCACCCACAGCTGATAGCTTTCTTT.

CDR3 nucleotides: TGTGCCTGTCGAAGGGGCCTCTATAATTCACCCCTCCACTTT. Its translation is CACRRGLYNSPLHF. The chain uses TRBV30 and TRBJ1-6; the D gene is possibly TRBD1 (5 bases). V gave up 6 bases and J gave up 3 bases, with 12 bases separating them. The CDR3 sequence is 14 residues long. CDR1 and CDR2 (germline): GTSNPN, SVGIG (reference sequence).

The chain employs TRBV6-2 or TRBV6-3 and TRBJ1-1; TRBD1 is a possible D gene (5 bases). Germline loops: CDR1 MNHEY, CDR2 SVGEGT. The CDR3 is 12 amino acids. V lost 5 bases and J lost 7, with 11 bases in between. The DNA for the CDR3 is TGTGCCAGCAGTCTAACTGACAGTGAAGCTTTCTTT. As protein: CASSLTDSEAFF.

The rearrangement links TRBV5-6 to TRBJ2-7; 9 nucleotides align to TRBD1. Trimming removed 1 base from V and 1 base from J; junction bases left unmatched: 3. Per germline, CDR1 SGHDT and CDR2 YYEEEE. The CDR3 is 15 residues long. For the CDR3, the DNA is TGTGCCAGCAGCTTGCACGGGACAGGGTCCTACGAGCAGTACTTC. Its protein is CASSLHGTGSYEQYF.